A selection of T cell receptor beta chains follows, all from one sample in a study of CD8 T cells in Susac syndrome. MiXCR, run by TCRdb on the immunoSEQ multiplex PCR reads, gives a single entry per CDR3 protein. The sample has roughly 120,000 distinct CDR3 sequences, 90% to 95% seen once. The sample was CD4+ T cells from PBMCs. Receptors were obtained from a human donor with multiple sclerosis. The CDR3 runs from the conserved cysteine through the conserved F or W. Fields, in order: clone size, J gene, V gene, D gene, CDR3 DNA, CDR3 protein. A D gene is named only where the DNA matches it firmly. Only some rows state a clone size, as once, few, many or a class for expanded clones.

clone size: .
J gene: TRBJ1-1
V gene: TRBV7-3
D gene: .
CDR3 DNA: TGTGCCAGCAGCGTCAGGGAAAACACTGAAGCTTTCTTT
CDR3 protein: CASSVRENTEAFF

clone size: .
J gene: TRBJ2-7
V gene: TRBV5-8
D gene: .
CDR3 DNA: TGTGCCAGCAGCTTGGGGATGGGGGGCTGGTACGAGCAGTACTTC
CDR3 protein: CASSLGMGGWYEQYF

clone size: .
J gene: TRBJ1-2
V gene: TRBV30
D gene: TRBD1
CDR3 DNA: TGTGCCTGGGACAGGGACTATGGCTACACCTTC
CDR3 protein: CAWDRDYGYTF

clone size: .
J gene: TRBJ1-5
V gene: TRBV28
D gene: .
CDR3 DNA: TGTGCCAGCAGTCCCCGACAGGCTAGCAATCAGCCCCAGCATTTT
CDR3 protein: CASSPRQASNQPQHF

clone size: .
J gene: TRBJ1-4
V gene: TRBV20-1
D gene: TRBD1
CDR3 DNA: TGCAGTGCTCCCAAGGGACAGGAGCGTCATGAAAAACTGTTTTTT
CDR3 protein: CSAPKGQERHEKLFF

clone size: .
J gene: TRBJ2-7
V gene: TRBV6-1
D gene: .
CDR3 DNA: TGTGCCAGCAGCCCAGCCGGGAGACGGGACTCCTACGAGCAGTACTTC
CDR3 protein: CASSPAGRRDSYEQYF

clone size: .
J gene: TRBJ2-4
V gene: TRBV28
D gene: .
CDR3 DNA: TGTGCCAGCAGTTTAAAAGGATTAGCCAAAAACATTCAGTACTTC
CDR3 protein: CASSLKGLAKNIQYF

clone size: .
J gene: TRBJ2-7
V gene: TRBV20-1
D gene: .
CDR3 DNA: TGCAGTGCTAGTTCCGGGTACGAGCAGTACTTC
CDR3 protein: CSASSGYEQYF

clone size: .
J gene: TRBJ1-4
V gene: TRBV30
D gene: TRBD1
CDR3 DNA: TGTGCCTGGGACAGGGGGCTAGAAAAACTGTTTTTT
CDR3 protein: CAWDRGLEKLFF

clone size: .
J gene: TRBJ2-2
V gene: TRBV3-1
D gene: .
CDR3 DNA: TGTGCCAGCAGCCAAGGACTACTGAACACCGGGGAGCTGTTTTTT
CDR3 protein: CASSQGLLNTGELFF

clone size: .
J gene: TRBJ2-7
V gene: TRBV20-1
D gene: TRBD2
CDR3 DNA: TGCAGTGCTAGGGCCTCACTAGCGGGGGCCTCGATAATCTCCTACGAGCAGTACTTC
CDR3 protein: CSARASLAGASIISYEQYF

clone size: .
J gene: TRBJ2-7
V gene: TRBV20-1
D gene: .
CDR3 DNA: TGCAGTGCACCGGACCCCGGCGGAGCCTACGAGCAGTACTTC
CDR3 protein: CSAPDPGGAYEQYF

clone size: .
J gene: TRBJ2-2
V gene: TRBV18
D gene: TRBD1
CDR3 DNA: TGTGCCAGCTCACGAACTCGACAGGGGGCCACCGGGGAGCTGTTTTTT
CDR3 protein: CASSRTRQGATGELFF

clone size: .
J gene: TRBJ1-1
V gene: TRBV4-2
D gene: .
CDR3 DNA: TGTGCCAGCAGCCAAGATTATTCCCGGGATCTCGGCACTGAAGCTTTCTTT
CDR3 protein: CASSQDYSRDLGTEAFF

clone size: once
J gene: TRBJ1-3
V gene: TRBV7-8
D gene: .
CDR3 DNA: TGTGCCAGCAGCTTTGGACACGCACCCTCTGGAAACACCATATATTTT
CDR3 protein: CASSFGHAPSGNTIYF

clone size: .
J gene: TRBJ1-5
V gene: TRBV3-1
D gene: .
CDR3 DNA: TGTGCCAGCAGCCTACAGGGACCGGGACAGCCCCAGCATTTT
CDR3 protein: CASSLQGPGQPQHF

clone size: .
J gene: TRBJ2-2
V gene: TRBV7-3
D gene: TRBD1
CDR3 DNA: TGTGCCAGCAGAAAGGACAGGGGGCGCCCCGGGGAGCTGTTTTTT
CDR3 protein: CASRKDRGRPGELFF

clone size: .
J gene: TRBJ2-3
V gene: TRBV4-1
D gene: TRBD2
CDR3 DNA: TGCGCCAGCAGCCACGAAACTAGCGCCTACACAGATACGCAGTATTTT
CDR3 protein: CASSHETSAYTDTQYF

clone size: .
J gene: TRBJ1-4
V gene: TRBV28
D gene: .
CDR3 DNA: TGTGCCAGCACTCCTAGAGGAGAAAAACTGTTTTTT
CDR3 protein: CASTPRGEKLFF

clone size: .
J gene: TRBJ2-1
V gene: TRBV4-1
D gene: TRBD1
CDR3 DNA: TGCGCCAGCAGCCCCGACCCCCCTGGACAGGGGGCGCGGGAGCAGTTCTTC
CDR3 protein: CASSPDPPGQGAREQFF

clone size: .
J gene: TRBJ1-2
V gene: TRBV6-6
D gene: .
CDR3 DNA: TGTGCCGGAAGGGACGGGGCCTCCTATGGCTACACCTTC
CDR3 protein: CAGRDGASYGYTF

clone size: .
J gene: TRBJ1-1
V gene: TRBV28
D gene: TRBD1
CDR3 DNA: TGTGCCAGTACAGGGGGGCACACTGAAGCTTTCTTT
CDR3 protein: CASTGGHTEAFF

clone size: .
J gene: TRBJ2-7
V gene: TRBV10-3
D gene: TRBD1
CDR3 DNA: TGTGCCATCAGTGCCGCGGACAGGGCCACCTACGAGCAGTACTTC
CDR3 protein: CAISAADRATYEQYF

clone size: .
J gene: TRBJ1-1
V gene: TRBV3-1
D gene: .
CDR3 DNA: TGTGCCAGCACCCCCCGAGGCGGGAACACTGAAGCTTTCTTT
CDR3 protein: CASTPRGGNTEAFF

clone size: .
J gene: TRBJ2-7
V gene: TRBV18
D gene: .
CDR3 DNA: TGTGCCAGCTCACCACGGCAGGGGATGTACGAGCAGTACTTC
CDR3 protein: CASSPRQGMYEQYF

clone size: .
J gene: TRBJ2-5
V gene: TRBV7-8
D gene: .
CDR3 DNA: TGTGCCAGCAACACTCAAGAGACCCAGTACTTC
CDR3 protein: CASNTQETQYF

clone size: .
J gene: TRBJ1-1
V gene: TRBV29-1
D gene: TRBD1
CDR3 DNA: TGCAGCGTTGAGGGGACAGGGAGAACTGAAGCTTTCTTT
CDR3 protein: CSVEGTGRTEAFF

clone size: .
J gene: TRBJ2-5
V gene: TRBV24-1
D gene: TRBD1
CDR3 DNA: TGTGCCAGCGGACAGGGTCCCGGGGCGACCCAGTACTTC
CDR3 protein: CASGQGPGATQYF

clone size: .
J gene: TRBJ1-4
V gene: TRBV2
D gene: .
CDR3 DNA: TGTGCCAGCAGAAGTGCAACTAATGAAAAACTGTTTTTT
CDR3 protein: CASRSATNEKLFF

clone size: .
J gene: TRBJ1-6
V gene: TRBV4-2
D gene: .
CDR3 DNA: TGTGCCAGCAGCCAAGATCGGGGGAGCGGGGATTCACCCCTCCACTTT
CDR3 protein: CASSQDRGSGDSPLHF

clone size: .
J gene: TRBJ2-1
V gene: TRBV18
D gene: .
CDR3 DNA: TGTGCCAGCTCACCACCGGGGGTCGGCGAGCAGTTCTTC
CDR3 protein: CASSPPGVGEQFF

clone size: .
J gene: TRBJ1-5
V gene: TRBV12-5
D gene: .
CDR3 DNA: TGTGCTAGTGGTTCGGTACGAGGGGATAGCAATCAGCCCCAGCATTTT
CDR3 protein: CASGSVRGDSNQPQHF

clone size: .
J gene: TRBJ1-2
V gene: TRBV12-3/TRBV12-4
D gene: .
CDR3 DNA: TGTGCCAGCAGTTCCCACACACCGGGGCCAGGGTACGGCTACACCTTC
CDR3 protein: CASSSHTPGPGYGYTF

clone size: .
J gene: TRBJ2-7
V gene: TRBV9
D gene: .
CDR3 DNA: TGTGCCAGCAGCCCGAGGCCCGATATTTACTCCTACGAGCAGTACTTC
CDR3 protein: CASSPRPDIYSYEQYF

clone size: once
J gene: TRBJ2-6
V gene: TRBV2
D gene: TRBD1
CDR3 DNA: TGTGCCAGACGGACAGGGCCTTCTGGGGCCAACGTCCTGACTTTC
CDR3 protein: CARRTGPSGANVLTF

clone size: .
J gene: TRBJ2-5
V gene: TRBV5-1
D gene: TRBD1
CDR3 DNA: TGCGCCAGCAGCTTGGAGGGGACAGGGGGGGAGACCCAGTACTTC
CDR3 protein: CASSLEGTGGETQYF

clone size: .
J gene: TRBJ2-5
V gene: TRBV4-3
D gene: .
CDR3 DNA: TGCGCCAGCAGCCAACTGGGGAGGGAGACCCAGTACTTC
CDR3 protein: CASSQLGRETQYF

clone size: .
J gene: TRBJ1-3
V gene: TRBV30
D gene: .
CDR3 DNA: TGTGCCTGGAGCATCACGGGAGACTCTGGAAACACCATATATTTT
CDR3 protein: CAWSITGDSGNTIYF

clone size: few
J gene: TRBJ1-1
V gene: TRBV12-3/TRBV12-4
D gene: .
CDR3 DNA: TGTGCCAGCAGTTTAACAGGAGCGAACACTGAAGCTTTCTTT
CDR3 protein: CASSLTGANTEAFF